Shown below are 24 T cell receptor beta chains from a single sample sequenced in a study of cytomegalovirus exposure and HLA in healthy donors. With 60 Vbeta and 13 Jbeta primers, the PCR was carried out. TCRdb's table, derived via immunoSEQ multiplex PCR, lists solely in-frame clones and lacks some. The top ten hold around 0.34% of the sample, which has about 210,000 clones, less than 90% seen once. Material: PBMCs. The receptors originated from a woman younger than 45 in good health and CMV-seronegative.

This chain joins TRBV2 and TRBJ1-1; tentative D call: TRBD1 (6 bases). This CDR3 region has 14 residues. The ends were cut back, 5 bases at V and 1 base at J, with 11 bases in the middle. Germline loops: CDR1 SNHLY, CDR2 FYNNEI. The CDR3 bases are TGTGCCAGCAGTCCCCAGGGACAGAACACTGAAGCTTTCTTT. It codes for CASSPQGQNTEAFF.

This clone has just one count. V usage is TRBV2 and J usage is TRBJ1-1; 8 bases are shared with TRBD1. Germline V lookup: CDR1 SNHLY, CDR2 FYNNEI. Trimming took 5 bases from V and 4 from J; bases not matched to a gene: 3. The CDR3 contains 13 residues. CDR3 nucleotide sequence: TGTGCCAGCAGTACAACAGGGGGCACTGAAGCTTTCTTT. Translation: CASSTTGGTEAFF.

This CDR3 is CASSGGGEQYF. The CDR3 DNA reads TGTGCCAGCAGTGGCGGGGGAGAGCAGTACTTC. The chain carries TRBV25-1 and TRBJ2-7, with 7 nucleotides matching TRBD2. This CDR3 comprises 11 residues. J was trimmed by 7 bases and V by 4 bases; bases with no gene match: 1. Germline values: CDR1 MGHDK, CDR2 SYGVNS.

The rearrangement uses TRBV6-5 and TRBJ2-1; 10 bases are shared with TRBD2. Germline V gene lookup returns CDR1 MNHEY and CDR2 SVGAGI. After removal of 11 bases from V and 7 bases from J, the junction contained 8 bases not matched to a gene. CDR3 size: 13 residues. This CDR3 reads CADKRGGQNEQFF. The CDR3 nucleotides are TGTGCCGACAAGCGGGGGGGCCAGAATGAGCAGTTCTTC.

The CDR3 protein is CASSQEPLTGIGTEAFF. The CDR3 region has the DNA TGTGCCAGCAGCCAAGAGCCATTGACAGGGATCGGGACTGAAGCTTTCTTT. V and J are TRBV4-2 and TRBJ1-1; 7 nucleotides agree with TRBD1. Per germline, CDR1 LGHNA and CDR2 YNFKEQ. CDR3 length: 17 residues. Trimming cost V 0 bases and J 5 bases; bases outside gene matches: 12.

The CDR3 region is CASSFRAGVYNEQFF. The CDR3 DNA is TGTGCCAGCAGTTTTAGGGCGGGGGTATACAATGAGCAGTTCTTC. This rearrangement joins TRBV27 to TRBJ2-1, with TRBD2 matching 7 bases. This CDR3 spans 15 amino acids. J gave up 4 bases and V 3 bases, and 6 bases lay outside the gene matches. The germline gives CDR1 MNHEY, CDR2 SMNVEV (reference sequence).

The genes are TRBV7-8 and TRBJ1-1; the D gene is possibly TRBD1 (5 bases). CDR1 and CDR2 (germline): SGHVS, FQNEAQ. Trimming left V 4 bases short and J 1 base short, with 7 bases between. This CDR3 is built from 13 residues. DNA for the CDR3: TGTGCCAGCAGCTCAGACAGGAACACTGAAGCTTTCTTT. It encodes CASSSDRNTEAFF.

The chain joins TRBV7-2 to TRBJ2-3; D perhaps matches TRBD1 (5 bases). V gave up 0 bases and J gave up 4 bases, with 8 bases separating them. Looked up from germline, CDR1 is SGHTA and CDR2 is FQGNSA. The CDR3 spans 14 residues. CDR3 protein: CASSLAEGADTQYF. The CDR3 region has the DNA TGTGCCAGCAGCTTAGCCGAAGGGGCAGATACGCAGTATTTT.

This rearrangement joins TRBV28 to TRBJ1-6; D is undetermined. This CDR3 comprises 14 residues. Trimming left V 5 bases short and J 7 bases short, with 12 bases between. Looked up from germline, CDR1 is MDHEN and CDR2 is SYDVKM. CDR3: CASSPGIRNSPLHF. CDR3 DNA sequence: TGTGCCAGCAGTCCGGGGATCAGGAATTCACCCCTCCACTTT.

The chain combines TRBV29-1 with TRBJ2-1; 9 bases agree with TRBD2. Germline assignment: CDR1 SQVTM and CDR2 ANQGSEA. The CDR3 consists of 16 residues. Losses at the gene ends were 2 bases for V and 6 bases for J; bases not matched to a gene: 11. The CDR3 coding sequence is TGCAGCGTTGAAAGTAGGGAGCGGGAGGACCCCAATGAGCAGTTCTTC. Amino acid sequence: CSVESREREDPNEQFF.

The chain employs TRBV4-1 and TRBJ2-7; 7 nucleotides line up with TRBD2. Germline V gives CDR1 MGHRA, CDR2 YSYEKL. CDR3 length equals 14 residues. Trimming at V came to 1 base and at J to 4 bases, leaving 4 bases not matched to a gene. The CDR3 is CASSQGTRGYEQYF. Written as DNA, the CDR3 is TGCGCCAGCAGCCAAGGGACTAGGGGTTACGAGCAGTACTTC.

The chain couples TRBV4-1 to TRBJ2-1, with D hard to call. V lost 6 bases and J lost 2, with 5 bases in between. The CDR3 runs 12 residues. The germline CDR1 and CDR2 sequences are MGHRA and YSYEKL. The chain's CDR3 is CASSDTYNEQFF. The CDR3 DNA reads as TGCGCCAGCAGTGACACCTACAATGAGCAGTTCTTC.

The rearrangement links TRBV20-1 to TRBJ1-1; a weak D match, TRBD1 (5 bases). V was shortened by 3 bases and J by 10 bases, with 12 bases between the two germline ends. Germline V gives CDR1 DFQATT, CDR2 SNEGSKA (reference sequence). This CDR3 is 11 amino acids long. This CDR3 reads CSASSSRGAFF. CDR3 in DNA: TGCAGTGCTAGCAGTTCAAGGGGAGCTTTCTTT.

The CDR3 nucleotides are TGTGCCAGTAGTGCAAGACAGGGTTTGCCCTACGAGCAGTACTTC. Translation: CASSARQGLPYEQYF. This sequence joins TRBV19 and TRBJ2-7; TRBD1 agrees at 7 bases. The CDR3 covers 15 residues. CDR1 and CDR2 from the germline V gene are LNHDA and SQIVND (reference sequence). With V trimmed by 5 bases and J by 2 bases, 9 bases remained unmatched.

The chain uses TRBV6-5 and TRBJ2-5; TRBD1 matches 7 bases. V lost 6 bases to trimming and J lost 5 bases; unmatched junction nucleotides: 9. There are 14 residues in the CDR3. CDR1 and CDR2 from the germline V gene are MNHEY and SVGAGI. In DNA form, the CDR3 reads TGTGCCAGCAGACGCAGGACAGGCGGGGAGACCCAGTACTTC. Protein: CASRRRTGGETQYF.

CDR3 DNA: TGTGCCAGCAGGGAGGGACAGGGTGCTTCACCCCTCCACTTT. This translates into CASREGQGASPLHF. The gene calls are TRBV6-6 and TRBJ1-6, with TRBD1 identical over 9 bases. The CDR3 is 14 residues long. Trimming at V came to 6 bases and at J to 9 bases, leaving 6 bases not matched to a gene. CDR1 and CDR2 from the germline V gene are MNHNY and SVGAGI (reference sequence).

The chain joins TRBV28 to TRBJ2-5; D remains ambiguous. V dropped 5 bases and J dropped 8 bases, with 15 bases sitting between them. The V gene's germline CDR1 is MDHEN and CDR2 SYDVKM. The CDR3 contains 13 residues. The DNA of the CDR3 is TGTGCCAGCAGTCTTCTAGTCTCGAGCACCCAGTACTTC. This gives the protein CASSLLVSSTQYF.

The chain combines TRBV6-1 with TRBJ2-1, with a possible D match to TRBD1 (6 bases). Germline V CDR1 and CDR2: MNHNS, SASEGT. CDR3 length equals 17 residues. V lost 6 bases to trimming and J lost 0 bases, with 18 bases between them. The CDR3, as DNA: TGTGCCAGCAGGGAACTCCCCGGACAGTCCTCCTACAATGAGCAGTTCTTC. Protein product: CASRELPGQSSYNEQFF.

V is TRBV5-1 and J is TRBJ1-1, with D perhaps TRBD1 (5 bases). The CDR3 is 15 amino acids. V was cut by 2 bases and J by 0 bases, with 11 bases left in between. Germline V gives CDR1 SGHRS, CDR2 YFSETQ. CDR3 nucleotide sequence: TGCGCCAGCAGCTTCGGGGGAAATTTGAACACTGAAGCTTTCTTT. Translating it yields CASSFGGNLNTEAFF. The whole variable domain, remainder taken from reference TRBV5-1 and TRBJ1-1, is KAGVTQTPRYLIKTRGQQVTLSCSPISGHRSVSWYQQTPGQGLQFLFEYFSETQRNKGNFPGRFSGRQFSNSRSEMNVSTLELGDSALYLCASSFGGNLNTEAFFGQGTRLTVV.

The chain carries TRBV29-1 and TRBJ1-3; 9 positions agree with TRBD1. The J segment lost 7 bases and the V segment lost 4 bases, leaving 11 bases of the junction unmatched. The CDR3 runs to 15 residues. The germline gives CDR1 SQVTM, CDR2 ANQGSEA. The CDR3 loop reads CSVGLRDRDLNTIYF. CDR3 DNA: TGCAGCGTTGGACTTCGGGACAGGGACTTGAACACCATATATTTT.

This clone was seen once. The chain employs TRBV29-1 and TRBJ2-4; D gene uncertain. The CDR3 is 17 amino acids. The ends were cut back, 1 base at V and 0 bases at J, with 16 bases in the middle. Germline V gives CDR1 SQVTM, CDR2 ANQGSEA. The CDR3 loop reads CSVEGMASDGAKNIQYF. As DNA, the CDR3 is TGCAGCGTTGAAGGAATGGCCTCAGATGGAGCCAAAAACATTCAGTACTTC.

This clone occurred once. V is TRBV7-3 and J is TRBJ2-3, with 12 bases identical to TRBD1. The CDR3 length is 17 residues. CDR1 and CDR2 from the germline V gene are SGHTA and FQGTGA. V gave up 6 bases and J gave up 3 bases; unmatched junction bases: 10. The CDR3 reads CASRRGQGAGFTDTQYF. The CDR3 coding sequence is TGTGCCAGCAGGAGGGGACAGGGGGCTGGTTTTACAGATACGCAGTATTTT.

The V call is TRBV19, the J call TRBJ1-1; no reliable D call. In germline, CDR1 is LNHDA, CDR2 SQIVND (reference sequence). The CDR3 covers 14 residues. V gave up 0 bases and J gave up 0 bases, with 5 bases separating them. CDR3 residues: CASSIDPVNTEAFF. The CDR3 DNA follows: TGTGCCAGTAGTATAGACCCCGTGAACACTGAAGCTTTCTTT.

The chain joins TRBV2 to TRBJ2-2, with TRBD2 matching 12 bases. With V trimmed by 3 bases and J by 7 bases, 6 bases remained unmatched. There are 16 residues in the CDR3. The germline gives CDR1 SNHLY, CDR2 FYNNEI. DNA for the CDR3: TGTGCCAGCAGTGAGGGACTAGCGGGCCTAGGCGGGGAGCTGTTTTTT. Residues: CASSEGLAGLGGELFF.